These 2 T cell receptor beta chains originate from one sample sequenced in a study of cytomegalovirus exposure and HLA in healthy donors. It was with 60 Vbeta and 13 Jbeta primers that the PCR ran. The table came from immunoSEQ multiplex PCR; TCRdb's copy has only in-frame clones and leaves some out. The sample has about 210,000 clones; more than 75% are singletons. Source material: PBMCs. All receptors come from a man aged 40-49 years in good health and CMV-seropositive.

This rearrangement joins TRBV6-5 to TRBJ2-7; 10 bases map to TRBD1. V trimming: 6 bases; J trimming: 1 base; junction bases outside the gene matches: 6. CDR1 MNHEY and CDR2 SVGAGI come from the germline V gene. The CDR3 runs to 15 residues. The CDR3 nucleotides are TGTGCCAGCAGAGACGGGACAGGGGATTCCTACGAGCAGTACTTC. Translation: CASRDGTGDSYEQYF.

V and J are TRBV15 and TRBJ2-7, with 9 bases aligning to TRBD2. After removal of 3 bases from V and 5 bases from J, the junction contained 8 bases not matched to a gene. Germline V lookup: CDR1 LNHNV, CDR2 YYDKDF (reference sequence). This CDR3 region has 15 residues. CDR3 DNA sequence: TGTGCCACCAGCAGTCCGCTAGCGGGACAAAACGAGCAGTACTTC. Translating gives CATSSPLAGQNEQYF.